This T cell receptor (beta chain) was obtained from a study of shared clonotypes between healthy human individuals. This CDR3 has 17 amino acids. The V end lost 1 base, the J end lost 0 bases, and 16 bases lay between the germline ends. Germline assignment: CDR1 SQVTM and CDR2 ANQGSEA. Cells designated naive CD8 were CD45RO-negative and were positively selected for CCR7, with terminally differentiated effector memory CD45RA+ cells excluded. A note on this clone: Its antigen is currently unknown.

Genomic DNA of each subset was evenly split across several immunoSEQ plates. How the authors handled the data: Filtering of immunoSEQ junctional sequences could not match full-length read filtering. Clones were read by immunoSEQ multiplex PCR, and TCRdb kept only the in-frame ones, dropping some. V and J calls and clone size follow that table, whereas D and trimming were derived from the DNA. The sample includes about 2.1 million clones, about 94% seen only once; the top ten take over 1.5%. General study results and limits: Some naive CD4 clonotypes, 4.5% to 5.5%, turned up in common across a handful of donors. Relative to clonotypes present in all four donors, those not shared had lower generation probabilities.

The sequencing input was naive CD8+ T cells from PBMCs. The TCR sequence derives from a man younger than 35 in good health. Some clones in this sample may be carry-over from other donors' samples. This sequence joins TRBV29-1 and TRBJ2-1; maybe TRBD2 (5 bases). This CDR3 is CSVEGTLTRDSYNEQFF. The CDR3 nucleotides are TGCAGCGTTGAAGGGACCCTCACTAGAGACTCCTACAATGAGCAGTTCTTC.